The next 31 T cell receptor beta chains were all read from a single sample in a study of response to subunit inactivated influenza vaccine. TCRdb redid the calling of the RT-PCR reads with MiXCR, one entry per CDR3 protein. This repertoire shows approximately 730,000 distinct CDR3 sequences, more than 11% found once; its top ten account for around 6.5%. The sample was PBMCs from blood, taken 14 to 15 days before vaccination. All receptors come from a man aged 50 to 60 who received an inactivated influenza vaccine.

The genes are TRBV4-2 and TRBJ2-7, with 12 bases aligning to TRBD2. The CDR3 is 16 residues long. V was clipped by 1 base and J by 6 bases; unmatched bases: 7. CDR1 and CDR2 (germline): LGHNA, YNFKEQ. CDR3 in DNA: TGTGCCAGCAGCCAAGGGGGACTAGCGGGTAACTTCGAGCAGTACTTC. The encoded protein is CASSQGGLAGNFEQYF.

In its sample, this clonotype was seen a few times. The CDR3 protein is CASSEQSGIKQPQHF. The CDR3 DNA reads as TGTGCCAGCAGTGAACAATCAGGGATAAAGCAGCCCCAGCATTTT. The rearrangement joins TRBV6-1 to TRBJ1-5; D possibly corresponds to TRBD1 (5 bases). Germline loops: CDR1 MNHNS, CDR2 SASEGT. CDR3 length equals 15 residues. V lost 2 bases and J lost 7, with 15 bases in between.

This clonotype has a handful of counts. The J gene is TRBJ2-7, the V gene TRBV6-1; 10 bases fit TRBD1. The CDR3 is made up of 15 amino acids. The V gene end was trimmed by 8 bases and the J gene end by 2 bases; junction bases not matched to a gene: 9. The germline gives CDR1 MNHNS, CDR2 SASEGT. CDR3 region: CASGRSGTGAYEQYF. CDR3 nucleotide sequence: TGTGCCAGCGGACGCTCCGGGACAGGGGCCTACGAGCAGTACTTC.

The sample holds a few counts of this clonotype. The chain is built from TRBV7-8 and TRBJ1-5; no clear D. The CDR3 length is 16 residues. CDR1 SGHVS and CDR2 FQNEAQ come from the germline V gene. Between the trimmed V and J ends, which lost 1 base and 6 bases, there was a span of 16 bases. CDR3 residues: CASSLVPGWAGQPQHF. Written as DNA, the CDR3 is TGTGCCAGCAGCTTAGTCCCCGGCTGGGCGGGTCAGCCCCAGCATTTT.

This clonotype has a count of ten or more. This rearrangement joins TRBV5-6 to TRBJ1-1, with D unresolved. Trimming pared 2 bases from V and 0 bases from J, leaving 8 bases between. Germline V gives CDR1 SGHDT, CDR2 YYEEEE. This CDR3 is 14 amino acids long. This CDR3 reads CASSLGFMNTEAFF. As DNA, the CDR3 is TGTGCCAGCAGCTTAGGGTTCATGAACACTGAAGCTTTCTTT.

This clonotype has more than one count but fewer than ten. This chain connects TRBV15 to TRBJ2-2; 7 positions match TRBD2. This CDR3 comprises 17 residues. The V and J ends lost 3 bases and 7 bases, in that order; junction bases with no gene match: 14. Germline lookup yields CDR1 LNHNV and CDR2 YYDKDF (reference sequence). Here the CDR3 DNA reads TGTGCCACCAGCAGGAGATCTGGGCGGGAGTCCGGCGGGGAGCTGTTTTTT. Its translation: CATSRRSGRESGGELFF.

This clonotype was counted ten times or more. This chain links TRBV28 with TRBJ2-7; D is perhaps TRBD1 (6 bases). Germline V gene data show CDR1 as MDHEN and CDR2 as SYDVKM. This CDR3 is 15 amino acids long. Trimming removed 6 bases from V and 7 bases from J, with 22 bases in between. The CDR3 here is CASSLGTLSSKEQYF. The CDR3, as DNA: TGTGCCAGCAGCCTCGGGACACTCTCGAGTAAGGAGCAGTACTTC.

This clonotype was observed many times. The rearrangement links TRBV20-1 to TRBJ2-7; D possibly corresponds to TRBD2 (6 bases). Germline V gene lookup returns CDR1 DFQATT and CDR2 SNEGSKA (reference sequence). The ends were cut back, 0 bases at V and 5 bases at J, with 14 bases in the middle. This CDR3 spans 14 amino acids. The CDR3 reads CSARDKEGINEQYF. The DNA for the CDR3 is TGCAGTGCTAGAGATAAGGAGGGCATCAACGAGCAGTACTTC.

The sample holds many counts of this clonotype. This chain joins TRBV5-1 and TRBJ2-4; D ambiguous. V was trimmed by 0 bases and J by 11 bases, leaving 9 bases between them. The germline gives CDR1 SGHRS, CDR2 YFSETQ. The CDR3 has 12 residues. CDR3 sequence: CASSLGGSVQYF. The DNA of the CDR3 is TGCGCCAGCAGCTTGGGGGGTTCGGTTCAGTACTTC.

This chain links TRBV20-1 with TRBJ2-1, with 13 bases fitting TRBD2. V lost 6 bases, J lost 9 bases, and 8 bases stayed unmatched. The CDR3 has 14 amino acids. Germline V lookup: CDR1 DFQATT, CDR2 SNEGSKA (reference sequence). CDR3 sequence: CSADRTSGSGEQFF. In DNA, the CDR3 is TGCAGTGCCGATCGGACTAGCGGGAGTGGTGAGCAGTTCTTC.

There are many counts of this clonotype. The chain has TRBV5-1 and TRBJ2-7, with TRBD2 matching 11 bases. Unmatched junction bases numbered 4, after V lost 2 bases and J lost 0 bases. CDR1 SGHRS and CDR2 YFSETQ come from the germline V gene. The CDR3 sequence is 16 residues long. Here the CDR3 DNA reads TGCGCCAGCAGCTTACGACTAGCGGGATTCTCCTACGAGCAGTACTTC. This translates into CASSLRLAGFSYEQYF.

This clonotype was found many times. This chain joins TRBV10-3 and TRBJ2-7, with 11 nucleotides matching TRBD1. Trimming took 8 bases from V and 4 from J; bases not matched to a gene: 4. This CDR3 spans 13 amino acids. Germline lookup yields CDR1 ENHRY and CDR2 SYGVKD. In DNA form, the CDR3 reads TGTGCCATCCAGGGACAGGGGGAGTACGAGCAGTACTTC. It yields the protein CAIQGQGEYEQYF.

There are a few counts of this clonotype. The gene calls are TRBV18 and TRBJ1-4, with unresolved D. Trimming stripped 1 base from V and 5 bases from J, with 14 bases between. This CDR3 is 16 amino acids long. Germline lookup yields CDR1 KGHSH and CDR2 LQKENI. The CDR3 DNA reads as TGTGCCAGCTCACCACGAAGCCCCAATAAAAATGAAAAACTGTTTTTT. Protein: CASSPRSPNKNEKLFF.

This clonotype has at least ten counts. The V gene is TRBV12-3 or TRBV12-4, the J gene TRBJ2-1; D is undetermined. CDR3 size: 11 residues. The V end lost 8 bases, the J end lost 7 bases, and 9 bases lay between the germline ends. CDR3 nucleotide sequence: TGTGCCAGCTCATCCCTGAATGAGCAGTTCTTC. Protein product: CASSSLNEQFF.

The V gene is TRBV7-3, the J gene TRBJ2-5; D possibly matches TRBD1 or TRBD2 (5 bases each). From germline, CDR1 is SGHTA and CDR2 FQGTGA. V was pared by 4 bases and J by 4 bases, with 16 bases between. The CDR3 has 15 amino acids. The CDR3 reads CASSSIGGATETQYF. The CDR3 DNA reads as TGTGCCAGCAGCTCCATTGGGGGAGCAACAGAGACCCAGTACTTC.

This chain uses TRBV3-1 with TRBJ2-5, with 9 bases fitting TRBD2. Germline lookup yields CDR1 LGHDT and CDR2 YNNKEL (reference sequence). V lost 8 bases to trimming and J lost 2 bases; unmatched junction nucleotides: 3. This CDR3 region has 13 residues. This CDR3 reads CASSTSGQETQYF. The CDR3 DNA is TGTGCCAGCTCGACTAGCGGACAAGAGACCCAGTACTTC.

This clonotype was picked up a small number of times. The rearrangement links TRBV12-3 or TRBV12-4 to TRBJ1-3; D is ambiguous. The V end was cut by 6 bases, the J end by 6 bases, with 12 bases between. The CDR3 length is 13 residues. The CDR3 DNA reads as TGTGCCAGCAGCTTCGGTTCTACAAACACCATATATTTT. Protein sequence: CASSFGSTNTIYF.

This clonotype was picked up a small number of times. The chain couples TRBV10-3 to TRBJ2-3; 10 bases map to TRBD2. CDR3 length: 14 residues. The J segment lost 11 bases and the V segment lost 3 bases, leaving 8 bases of the junction unmatched. Looked up from germline, CDR1 is ENHRY and CDR2 is SYGVKD. CDR3 amino acids: CAISDGTSGKEQYF. The DNA of the CDR3 is TGTGCCATCAGTGATGGAACTAGCGGGAAAGAGCAGTATTTT.

This chain uses TRBV7-2 with TRBJ2-1, with D unresolved. V shed 3 bases and J shed 6 bases, with 15 bases lying between them. Looked up from germline, CDR1 is SGHTA and CDR2 is FQGNSA. This CDR3 has 15 amino acids. The CDR3 protein is CASSFSVVGPNEQFF. The CDR3 nucleotides read TGTGCCAGCAGCTTTAGTGTGGTAGGTCCCAATGAGCAGTTCTTC. Based on the CDR3 plus reference TRBV7-2 and TRBJ2-1, the full variable domain is GAGVSQSPSNKVTEKGKDVELRCDPISGHTALYWYRQSLGQGLEFLIYFQGNSAPDKSGLPSDRFSAERTGGSVSTLTIQRTQQEDSAVYLCASSFSVVGPNEQFFGPGTRLTVL.

This clonotype turned up a few times. The J gene is TRBJ2-7, the V gene TRBV5-1; 9 positions match TRBD2. With 4 bases clipped from V and 3 bases from J, the junction kept 5 bases outside the gene matches. The CDR3 totals 14 residues. CDR1 SGHRS and CDR2 YFSETQ come from the germline V gene. The chain's CDR3 is CASSDGTSFYEQYF. Written as DNA, the CDR3 is TGCGCCAGCAGCGATGGGACTAGCTTCTACGAGCAGTACTTC.

This clonotype was detected a few times. The J gene is TRBJ2-5, the V gene TRBV29-1; TRBD2 aligns across 13 bases. V lost 3 bases and J lost 3; bases outside the gene matches: 7. This CDR3 has 16 residues. Germline lookup yields CDR1 SQVTM and CDR2 ANQGSEA. The CDR3 nucleotides are TGCAGCGTTGATGGTACTAGCGGGGGGGCAGAAGAGACCCAGTACTTC. It is translated as CSVDGTSGGAEETQYF.

The V call is TRBV12-3 or TRBV12-4, the J call TRBJ2-5, with 8 nucleotides matching TRBD1. The CDR3 runs to 14 residues. V shed 5 bases, J shed 4 bases, and the junction held 6 bases outside the gene matches. DNA of the CDR3: TGTGCCAGCAGTCACAGGGGGATCCGAGAGACCCAGTACTTC. As protein: CASSHRGIRETQYF.

Ten or more counts support this clonotype. The chain uses TRBV12-3 or TRBV12-4 and TRBJ2-1, with D hard to call. V lost 6 bases to trimming and J lost 6 bases, with 9 bases between them. The CDR3 has 12 residues. The CDR3 nucleotides are TGTGCCAGCAGGCTCAGGACCAATGAGCAGTTCTTC. Translation gives CASRLRTNEQFF.

This clonotype showed up just a few times. This chain links TRBV4-3 with TRBJ1-2, with D unclear. The CDR3 totals 14 residues. The V end was cut by 0 bases, the J end by 3 bases, with 8 bases between. CDR1 and CDR2 from the germline V gene are LGHNA and YSLEER. CDR3 nucleotide sequence: TGCGCCAGCAGCCAAGAAAGGGCGTACTATGGCTACACCTTC. Its translation: CASSQERAYYGYTF.

This clonotype was found a few times. The chain joins TRBV24-1 to TRBJ2-1; no definite D call. Germline V gene data show CDR1 as KGHDR and CDR2 as SFDVKD. V shed 5 bases and J shed 12 bases, with 19 bases lying between them. The CDR3 runs 14 residues. This chain's CDR3 is CATSGFASPYRQFF. CDR3 in DNA: TGTGCCACCAGTGGGTTTGCAAGCCCCTATCGGCAGTTCTTC.

J is TRBJ2-1 and V is TRBV10-3; D may be TRBD1 (5 bases). The CDR3 contains 11 residues. Germline CDR1 ENHRY, CDR2 SYGVKD. Trimming stripped 0 bases from V and 15 bases from J, with 9 bases between. CDR3 loop: CAISESDSRFF. CDR3 nucleotides: TGTGCCATCAGTGAGTCCGACAGTAGGTTCTTC.

This clonotype appeared a few times. The chain recombines TRBV29-1 with TRBJ2-7; D uncertain. Germline assignment: CDR1 SQVTM and CDR2 ANQGSEA. This CDR3 has 12 residues. The V end was cut by 1 base, the J end by 5 bases, with 9 bases between. CDR3: CSVEGPGNEQYF. For the CDR3, the DNA is TGCAGCGTTGAAGGACCTGGGAACGAGCAGTACTTC.

This clonotype was found a few times. CDR3 residues: CASSYFTGNTEAFF. The DNA for the CDR3 is TGTGCCAGCAGTTATTTTACAGGGAACACTGAAGCTTTCTTT. The V gene is TRBV6-5, the J gene TRBJ1-1; D possibly corresponds to TRBD1 (5 bases). This CDR3 is 14 amino acids long. Germline lookup yields CDR1 MNHEY and CDR2 SVGAGI. The V gene lost 3 bases and the J gene lost 1 base, with 9 bases spanning the gap.

To note about this clonotype: One end of the junction varies from germline; a read error may be responsible. The chain recombines TRBV9 with TRBJ2-2; 7 bases line up with TRBD2. CDR1 and CDR2 from the germline V gene are SGDLS and YYNGEE. The CDR3 consists of 17 residues. The CDR3 is CASSVDDFREVHGELFF. The CDR3, as DNA: TGTGCTAGCAGCGTAGATGATTTCCGGGAGGTCCACGGGGAGCTGTTTTTT.

This clonotype appeared a few times. This chain links TRBV6-1 with TRBJ2-7; maybe TRBD1 (6 bases). The CDR3 contains 14 residues. CDR1 and CDR2 from the germline V gene are MNHNS and SASEGT. V dropped 7 bases and J dropped 3 bases, with 16 bases sitting between them. The CDR3 loop is CASKPGARVYEQYF. CDR3 in DNA: TGTGCCAGCAAACCAGGGGCAAGGGTCTACGAGCAGTACTTC.

This chain joins TRBV6-2 or TRBV6-3 and TRBJ2-7, with D perhaps matching TRBD2 (5 bases). Trimming took off 6 bases at V and 3 bases at J, with 18 bases between the two ends. Germline V gene data show CDR1 as MNHEY and CDR2 as SVGEGT. The CDR3 has 15 residues. The CDR3 spells CASRSILGYNYEQYF. CDR3 sequence (DNA): TGTGCCAGCAGGTCGATACTAGGATACAACTACGAGCAGTACTTC.